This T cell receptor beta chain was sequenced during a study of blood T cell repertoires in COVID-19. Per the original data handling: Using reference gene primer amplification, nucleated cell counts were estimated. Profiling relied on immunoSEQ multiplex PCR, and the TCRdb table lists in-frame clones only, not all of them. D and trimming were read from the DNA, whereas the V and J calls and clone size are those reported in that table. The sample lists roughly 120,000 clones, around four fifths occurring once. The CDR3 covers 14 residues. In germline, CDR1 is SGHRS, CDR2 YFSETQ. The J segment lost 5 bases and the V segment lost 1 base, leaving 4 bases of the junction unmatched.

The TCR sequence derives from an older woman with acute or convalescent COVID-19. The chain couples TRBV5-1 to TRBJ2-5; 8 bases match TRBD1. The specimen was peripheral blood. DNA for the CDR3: TGCGCCAGCAGCTTGCAGGGGGCGTTGGAGACCCAGTACTTC. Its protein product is CASSLQGALETQYF. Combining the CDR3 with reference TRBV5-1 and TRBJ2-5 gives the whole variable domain KAGVTQTPRYLIKTRGQQVTLSCSPISGHRSVSWYQQTPGQGLQFLFEYFSETQRNKGNFPGRFSGRQFSNSRSEMNVSTLELGDSALYLCASSLQGALETQYFGPGTRLLVL.